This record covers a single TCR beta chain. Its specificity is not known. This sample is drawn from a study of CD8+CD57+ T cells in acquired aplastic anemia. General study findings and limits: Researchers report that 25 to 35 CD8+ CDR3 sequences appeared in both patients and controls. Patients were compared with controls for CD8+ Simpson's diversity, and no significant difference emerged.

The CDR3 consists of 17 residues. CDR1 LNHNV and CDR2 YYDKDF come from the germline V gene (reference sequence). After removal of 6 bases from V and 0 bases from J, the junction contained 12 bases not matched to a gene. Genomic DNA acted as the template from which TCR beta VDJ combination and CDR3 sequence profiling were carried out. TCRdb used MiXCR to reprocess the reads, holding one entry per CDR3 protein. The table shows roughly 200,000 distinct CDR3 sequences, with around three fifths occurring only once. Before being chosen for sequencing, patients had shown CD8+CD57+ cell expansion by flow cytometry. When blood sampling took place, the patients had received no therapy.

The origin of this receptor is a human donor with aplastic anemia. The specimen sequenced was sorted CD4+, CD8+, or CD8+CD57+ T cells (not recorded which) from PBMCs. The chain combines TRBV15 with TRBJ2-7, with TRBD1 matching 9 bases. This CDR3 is CATSDLRDRASSYEQYF. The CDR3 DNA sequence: TGTGCCACCAGTGATTTGCGGGACAGGGCGAGCTCCTACGAGCAGTACTTC.